Shown below are 25 T cell receptor beta chains from a single sample sequenced in a study of cytomegalovirus exposure and HLA in healthy donors. The assay was immunoSEQ multiplex PCR, and TCRdb's table has in-frame clones only and misses some. In the table there are about 150,000 clones, 91% of which are singletons. Sample: PBMCs. The receptors shown here come from a man between 18 and 35 years old in good health and CMV-seronegative.

The rearrangement joins TRBV29-1 to TRBJ2-1, with 9 nucleotides matching TRBD2. Trimming removed 7 bases from V and 5 bases from J; junction bases left unmatched: 3. The CDR3 covers 12 residues. Looked up from germline, CDR1 is SQVTM and CDR2 is ANQGSEA. In nucleotides, the CDR3 is TGCAGCGGTAGCGGGAGCCACAATGAGCAGTTCTTC. Its protein is CSGSGSHNEQFF.

The chain couples TRBV13 to TRBJ2-7, with 11 bases that match TRBD1. There are 14 residues in the CDR3. V shed 5 bases, J shed 4 bases, and the junction held 4 bases outside the gene matches. Germline CDR1 PRHDT, CDR2 FYEKMQ (reference sequence). CDR3 in amino acids: CASSPGTGGYEQYF. For the CDR3, the DNA is TGTGCCAGCAGCCCCGGGACAGGGGGGTACGAGCAGTACTTC.

The chain links TRBV30 to TRBJ2-7; D not certain. Germline V lookup: CDR1 GTSNPN, CDR2 SVGIG (reference sequence). The CDR3 consists of 15 residues. Trimming took 0 bases from V and 1 from J, leaving 13 bases between them. This CDR3 reads CAWSVRQALSYEQYF. CDR3 sequence (DNA): TGTGCCTGGAGTGTACGACAAGCCCTGTCCTACGAGCAGTACTTC.

The gene calls are TRBV7-9 and TRBJ1-2; D not resolved. Trimming stripped 5 bases from V and 8 bases from J, with 12 bases between. Germline V gene sequence: CDR1 SEHNR, CDR2 FQNEAQ (reference sequence). This CDR3 has 12 amino acids. This chain's CDR3 is CASSRESKGYTF. CDR3 nucleotide sequence: TGTGCCAGCAGCAGGGAGTCGAAGGGCTACACCTTC.

CDR3 protein: CASSSPTRNEQFF. The CDR3 DNA reads TGCGCCAGCAGCTCCCCGACGAGGAATGAGCAGTTCTTC. This sequence joins TRBV5-1 and TRBJ2-1; D is unresolved. This CDR3 region has 13 residues. Germline values: CDR1 SGHRS, CDR2 YFSETQ. The ends were cut back, 3 bases at V and 7 bases at J, with 11 bases in the middle. Together with reference TRBV5-1 and TRBJ2-1, the CDR3 gives the full variable domain: KAGVTQTPRYLIKTRGQQVTLSCSPISGHRSVSWYQQTPGQGLQFLFEYFSETQRNKGNFPGRFSGRQFSNSRSEMNVSTLELGDSALYLCASSSPTRNEQFFGPGTRLTVL.

This clone was seen a single time. The V call is TRBV19, the J call TRBJ1-2; tentatively, D is TRBD1 (5 bases). The germline V gene encodes CDR1 LNHDA and CDR2 SQIVND (reference sequence). V lost 7 bases to trimming and J lost 4 bases, with 25 bases between them. This CDR3 contains 17 residues. The CDR3 is CASTDSLTTVKSYGYTF. The CDR3 DNA follows: TGTGCCAGTACCGACTCCCTAACGACAGTTAAAAGCTATGGCTACACCTTC.

This CDR3 is CASSQTNAGDYGYTF. Here the CDR3 DNA reads TGTGCCAGTAGTCAAACTAACGCCGGGGACTATGGCTACACCTTC. The chain links TRBV19 to TRBJ1-2; no reliable D call. Per germline, CDR1 LNHDA and CDR2 SQIVND (reference sequence). Deletions cut 5 bases from V and 3 bases from J, with 16 bases between. The CDR3 spans 15 residues.

The chain has TRBV27 and TRBJ2-1; 10 bases are shared with TRBD2. The junction had 6 bases not matched to a gene; V was cut back by 2 bases and J by 8 bases. Per germline, CDR1 MNHEY and CDR2 SMNVEV (reference sequence). The CDR3 is 15 amino acids. The CDR3 DNA reads TGTGCCAGCAGTTTAACAGCGGGAGGGCGGCATGAGCAGTTCTTC. This encodes CASSLTAGGRHEQFF.

This clone has only a few counts. V gene TRBV2 combines with J gene TRBJ1-5, with 9 nucleotides matching TRBD1. The ends lost 5 bases at V and 6 bases at J; junction bases unmatched: 8. The CDR3 has 15 amino acids. Germline CDR1 SNHLY, CDR2 FYNNEI. The CDR3 sequence is CASSPRTGAGQPQHF. The CDR3 DNA reads TGTGCCAGCAGTCCTCGGACAGGGGCGGGTCAGCCCCAGCATTTT.

This clone turned up a few times. The chain carries TRBV5-1 and TRBJ1-2; 9 bases fit TRBD1. Trimming at V came to 5 bases and at J to 6 bases, leaving 8 bases not matched to a gene. Germline lookup yields CDR1 SGHRS and CDR2 YFSETQ. This CDR3 has 14 residues. CDR3 sequence: CASSRETGGDGYTF. Here the CDR3 DNA reads TGCGCCAGCAGTCGAGAAACAGGGGGCGATGGCTACACCTTC.

The chain has TRBV5-5 and TRBJ2-5, with D possibly TRBD2 on 6 matching bases. This CDR3 comprises 17 residues. The V gene's germline CDR1 is SGHKS and CDR2 YYEKEE (reference sequence). Trimming cost V 1 base and J 2 bases, with 18 bases left between them. The CDR3 region is CASSLFLAIQRQETQYF. DNA for the CDR3: TGTGCCAGCAGCTTGTTCCTAGCGATCCAACGTCAAGAGACCCAGTACTTC.

The chain links TRBV6-5 to TRBJ1-3; 8 nucleotides align to TRBD1. V shed 7 bases, J shed 0 bases, and the junction held 5 bases outside the gene matches. CDR1 and CDR2 (germline): MNHEY, SVGAGI. This CDR3 has 15 residues. The CDR3, as DNA: TGTGCCAGCACCCGGGACAGGAGCTCTGGAAACACCATATATTTT. Protein sequence: CASTRDRSSGNTIYF.

The rearrangement links TRBV9 to TRBJ2-1; the match to TRBD1 covers 10 bases. V dropped 3 bases and J dropped 5; count of bases not matched to a gene: 8. This CDR3 spans 16 amino acids. Per germline, CDR1 SGDLS and CDR2 YYNGEE. The CDR3 is CASSAPTGGINNEQFF. CDR3 DNA sequence: TGTGCCAGCAGCGCCCCGACAGGGGGCATCAACAATGAGCAGTTCTTC.

The CDR3 coding sequence is TGTGCCAGCAGTGCGGACAGGGGGGACACTGAAGCTTTCTTT. Its translation: CASSADRGDTEAFF. V is TRBV6-5 and J is TRBJ1-1, with TRBD1 matching over 10 bases. CDR3 length: 14 amino acids. V lost 5 bases and J lost 3; bases outside the gene matches: 3. Germline V CDR1 and CDR2: MNHEY, SVGAGI.

The J gene is TRBJ2-3, the V gene TRBV7-3; 9 nucleotides align to TRBD2. The J segment lost 5 bases and the V segment lost 1 base, leaving 13 bases of the junction unmatched. The CDR3 has 18 residues. Germline V gene data show CDR1 as SGHTA and CDR2 as FQGTGA. Here the CDR3 reads CASSLKLAGSEFLDTQYF. The CDR3, as DNA: TGTGCCAGCAGCTTAAAGCTAGCGGGGTCGGAGTTTTTAGATACGCAGTATTTT.

This clone was observed a handful of times. This rearrangement joins TRBV9 to TRBJ1-6; D uncertain. The V end lost 0 bases, the J end lost 7 bases, and 11 bases lay between the germline ends. CDR1 and CDR2 from the germline V gene are SGDLS and YYNGEE. The CDR3 is made up of 15 amino acids. CDR3 region: CASSVDGRSNSPLHF. CDR3 coding DNA: TGTGCCAGCAGCGTAGATGGCAGGTCAAATTCACCCCTCCACTTT.

The CDR3 DNA is TGTGCCAGCAGCCCTAGAGGTGCGGGAGACTCCTACAATGAGCAGTTCTTC. Its protein is CASSPRGAGDSYNEQFF. The chain employs TRBV7-2 and TRBJ2-1; 7 nucleotides match TRBD2. V was pared by 5 bases and J by 0 bases, with 10 bases of the junction left unmatched. The CDR3 is 17 amino acids. Germline CDR1 reads SGHTA; CDR2 reads FQGNSA.

This clone was counted once. This chain joins TRBV6-6 and TRBJ2-7; TRBD2 might be the D (6 bases). Germline V gene data show CDR1 as MNHNY and CDR2 as SVGAGI (reference sequence). V lost 7 bases and J 1 base, leaving 14 bases between the germline ends. The CDR3 contains 14 residues. The chain's CDR3 is CASKGDGRSYEQYF. In DNA form, the CDR3 reads TGTGCCAGCAAAGGTGACGGGAGATCCTACGAGCAGTACTTC.

The table lists this clone with a count of one. The J gene is TRBJ1-6, the V gene TRBV20-1, with D uncertain. The CDR3 spans 11 residues. V lost 3 bases and J lost 12, with 9 bases in between. Germline V lookup: CDR1 DFQATT, CDR2 SNEGSKA (reference sequence). The CDR3: CSASLPGPLHF. CDR3 nucleotides: TGCAGTGCTAGTCTCCCGGGACCCCTCCACTTT.

The V call is TRBV27, the J call TRBJ2-1; 8 nucleotides match TRBD2. Germline values: CDR1 MNHEY, CDR2 SMNVEV (reference sequence). Trimming took 7 bases from V and 8 from J; bases not matched to a gene: 16. The CDR3 totals 16 residues. CDR3 sequence reads: CASTSGRTREGDEQFF. The CDR3 DNA reads TGTGCCAGCACCTCGGGACGAACCCGGGAGGGCGATGAGCAGTTCTTC.

The rearrangement uses TRBV7-9 and TRBJ1-1; TRBD1 might be the D (6 bases). Deletions cut 5 bases from V and 0 bases from J, with 10 bases between. This CDR3 region has 14 residues. CDR1 and CDR2 from the germline V gene are SEHNR and FQNEAQ (reference sequence). In DNA form, the CDR3 reads TGTGCCAGCAGCCGGACAGCTTTGAACACTGAAGCTTTCTTT. Amino acids: CASSRTALNTEAFF.

CDR3 amino acids: CSVETGGGTDTQYF. The CDR3 DNA reads TGCAGCGTTGAAACGGGGGGGGGCACAGATACGCAGTATTTT. V and J are TRBV29-1 and TRBJ2-3, with 8 bases matching TRBD2. The germline V gene encodes CDR1 SQVTM and CDR2 ANQGSEA. The CDR3 is 14 residues long. The junction had 2 bases not matched to a gene; V was cut back by 2 bases and J by 1 base.

The CDR3 sequence is CSELAGETQYF. The CDR3, as DNA: TGCAGTGAACTAGCGGGAGAGACCCAGTACTTC. V and J are TRBV20-1 and TRBJ2-5; 9 nucleotides agree with TRBD2. The CDR3 has 11 amino acids. J gave up 4 bases and V 7 bases, and 1 base lay outside the gene matches. The germline CDR1 and CDR2 sequences are DFQATT and SNEGSKA (reference sequence).

This clone appeared once. The V and J genes are TRBV7-2 and TRBJ2-2; D ambiguous. The germline V gene has CDR1 SGHTA and CDR2 FQGNSA. V gave up 5 bases and J gave up 0 bases, with 10 bases separating them. This CDR3 spans 15 amino acids. The CDR3 nucleotides read TGTGCCAGCAGCCCACTGACTGCGAACACCGGGGAGCTGTTTTTT. Translated: CASSPLTANTGELFF.

The gene calls are TRBV7-2 and TRBJ1-5, with D hard to call. Trimming pared 1 base from V and 2 bases from J, leaving 6 bases between. The CDR3 is 14 residues long. Germline assignment: CDR1 SGHTA and CDR2 FQGNSA. CDR3: CASSLGLGNQPQHF. The DNA of the CDR3 is TGTGCCAGCAGCTTAGGGCTGGGCAATCAGCCCCAGCATTTT.